These 26 T cell receptor beta chains were sequenced from one sample in a study of graft-versus-host responses after intestinal transplantation. Repertoires were generated with immunoSEQ multiplex PCR, while TCRdb's copy carries only in-frame clones and drops some. The repertoire holds around 25,000 clones, roughly 83% seen once, with around 1.1% in the top ten. This specimen was PBMCs, taken roughly 29 days after intestinal transplant. These receptor sequences come from a human patient who received an intestinal transplant, so some T cells may come from the graft donor.

The chain links TRBV29-1 to TRBJ2-1; D tentatively reads TRBD1 or TRBD2 (6 bases each). CDR1 is SQVTM, CDR2 ANQGSEA, per germline. V lost 7 bases, J lost 3 bases, and 19 bases lay in between. The CDR3 totals 15 residues. CDR3 sequence reads: CSADKYGGGYNEQFF. The CDR3, as DNA: TGCAGCGCCGATAAGTACGGAGGGGGCTACAATGAGCAGTTCTTC.

This clone occurred once. J is TRBJ2-3 and V is TRBV6-5; 8 positions match TRBD2. Germline CDR1 MNHEY, CDR2 SVGAGI. V lost 5 bases, J lost 1 base, and 5 bases stayed unmatched. CDR3 length equals 15 residues. The CDR3 loop reads CASSPRRGGTDTQYF. The CDR3 DNA reads as TGTGCCAGCAGTCCCCGGCGGGGGGGCACAGATACGCAGTATTTT.

The rearrangement links TRBV21-1 to TRBJ2-5; the D call TRBD2 from the table was never checked on the DNA. TRBV21-1 is a pseudogene. This CDR3 spans 15 amino acids. DNA for the CDR3: TGTGCCAGCAGCAAGAGATTGGAAGGAGCGGAGACCCAGTACTTC. Translating gives CASSKRLEGAETQYF.

The rearrangement joins TRBV28 to TRBJ2-3; 7 bases align to TRBD1. Germline V gene lookup returns CDR1 MDHEN and CDR2 SYDVKM. This CDR3 spans 15 amino acids. J gave up 2 bases and V 8 bases, and 10 bases lay outside the gene matches. The chain's CDR3 is CASSNKGTATDTQYF. As DNA, the CDR3 is TGTGCCAGCTCAAATAAGGGGACAGCCACAGATACGCAGTATTTT.

The rearrangement joins TRBV11-2 to TRBJ2-5; weak D call: TRBD2 (6 bases). This CDR3 has 15 residues. The germline V gene encodes CDR1 SGHAT and CDR2 FQNNGV. The V end lost 5 bases, the J end lost 3 bases, and 16 bases lay between the germline ends. In DNA form, the CDR3 reads TGTGCCAGCAGCCACCCCGGGGCGGGGAAAGAGACCCAGTACTTC. This encodes CASSHPGAGKETQYF.

This chain uses TRBV4-1 with TRBJ1-2; the D gene is possibly TRBD1 (6 bases). Germline CDR1 is MGHRA and CDR2 is YSYEKL. Trimming stripped 0 bases from V and 3 bases from J, with 8 bases between. There are 14 residues in the CDR3. The CDR3 DNA sequence: TGCGCCAGCAGCCAAGATCCAGGGGACTATGGCTACACCTTC. Its translation: CASSQDPGDYGYTF.

The CDR3 DNA is TGTGCCAGCAGTTTAGTCGGGAGTTACACCGGGGAGCTGTTTTTT. Protein sequence: CASSLVGSYTGELFF. The J gene is TRBJ2-2, the V gene TRBV28; tentatively, D is TRBD2 (6 bases). The CDR3 length is 15 residues. Trimming removed 2 bases at V and 3 bases at J, with 10 bases between. Germline CDR1 and CDR2: MDHEN and SYDVKM.

There are a few counts of this clone. The rearrangement links TRBV2 to TRBJ2-2, with 12 bases lining up with TRBD2. V was pared by 3 bases and J by 6 bases, with 5 bases of the junction left unmatched. CDR1 SNHLY and CDR2 FYNNEI come from the germline V gene. The CDR3 runs to 16 residues. The CDR3 sequence: CASSDIPSGGAGELFF. CDR3 bases: TGTGCCAGCAGTGATATTCCTAGCGGGGGGGCCGGGGAGCTGTTTTTT. The full variable domain, with the rest looked up from reference TRBV2 and TRBJ2-2, is EPEVTQTPSHQVTQMGQEVILRCVPISNHLYFYWYRQILGQKVEFLVSFYNNEISEKSEIFDDQFSVERPDGSNFTLKIRSTKLEDSAMYFCASSDIPSGGAGELFFGEGSRLTVL.

The rearrangement joins TRBV6-1 to TRBJ1-2; 8 nucleotides agree with TRBD1. J lost 4 bases, V lost 6 bases, and 4 bases had no gene match. CDR1 is MNHNS, CDR2 SASEGT, per germline. The CDR3 loop spans 13 amino acids. CDR3 coding DNA: TGTGCCAGCAGATTGGACAGGGTCTATGGCTACACCTTC. This sequence encodes CASRLDRVYGYTF.

The V call is TRBV6-5, the J call TRBJ1-6, with 8 bases that match TRBD1. The V segment lost 6 bases and the J segment 7 bases; nucleotides outside the gene matches: 5. Looked up from germline, CDR1 is MNHEY and CDR2 is SVGAGI. This CDR3 comprises 14 residues. Written as DNA, the CDR3 is TGTGCCAGCAGCCTCGGACAGGGAAATTCACCCCTCCACTTT. This sequence encodes CASSLGQGNSPLHF.

This chain links TRBV27 with TRBJ2-1; 8 bases fit TRBD2. CDR1 and CDR2 (germline): MNHEY, SMNVEV (reference sequence). V shed 6 bases, J shed 1 base, and the junction held 20 bases outside the gene matches. This CDR3 is 20 amino acids long. The CDR3 sequence: CASSLWVAGTFPFSYNEQFF. For the CDR3, the DNA is TGTGCCAGCAGCCTTTGGGTAGCGGGAACCTTTCCGTTTTCCTACAATGAGCAGTTCTTC.

The genes are TRBV28 and TRBJ2-3; 11 bases are shared with TRBD2. This CDR3 contains 17 residues. V lost 4 bases to trimming and J lost 1 base; unmatched junction nucleotides: 7. Germline CDR1 MDHEN, CDR2 SYDVKM. The CDR3 DNA reads TGTGCCAGCAGTTCCGCTCAACTAGCGGGGGGCACAGATACGCAGTATTTT. It codes for CASSSAQLAGGTDTQYF.

J is TRBJ1-4 and V is TRBV28; tentatively, D is TRBD1 (6 bases). CDR3 size: 14 residues. Trimming left V 2 bases short and J 4 bases short, with 8 bases between. Germline lookup yields CDR1 MDHEN and CDR2 SYDVKM. The CDR3 spells CASSLGDINEKLFF. The CDR3 bases are TGTGCCAGCAGTTTAGGGGACATTAATGAAAAACTGTTTTTT.

This chain uses TRBV30 with TRBJ2-3; 10 bases agree with TRBD2. The CDR3 length is 16 residues. The germline V gene encodes CDR1 GTSNPN and CDR2 SVGIG (reference sequence). The DNA for the CDR3 is TGTGCTGCCACCGGGACTAGCGTGTCGGGTGCAGATACGCAGTATTTT. As protein: CAATGTSVSGADTQYF.

The rearrangement links TRBV6-5 to TRBJ1-1; D ambiguous. V was shortened by 5 bases and J by 0 bases, with 7 bases between the two germline ends. Germline V gene lookup returns CDR1 MNHEY and CDR2 SVGAGI. The CDR3 totals 13 residues. This CDR3 is CASSEPLNTEAFF. The CDR3 DNA follows: TGTGCCAGCAGTGAACCATTGAACACTGAAGCTTTCTTT.

The V gene is TRBV9, the J gene TRBJ2-3; no clear D. The CDR3 is 14 amino acids. Trimming took 3 bases from V and 2 from J, leaving 10 bases between them. CDR1 and CDR2 from the germline V gene are SGDLS and YYNGEE. CDR3 nucleotide sequence: TGTGCCAGCAGCGATCACAGCAACACAGATACGCAGTATTTT. This gives the protein CASSDHSNTDTQYF.

V is TRBV7-9 and J is TRBJ1-3, with D perhaps matching TRBD1 (6 bases). The CDR3 totals 14 residues. The germline CDR1 and CDR2 sequences are SEHNR and FQNEAQ (reference sequence). Trimming pared 5 bases from V and 4 bases from J, leaving 12 bases between. This CDR3 reads CASSQRGRGNTIYF. The DNA for the CDR3 is TGTGCCAGCAGCCAGCGGGGGCGGGGAAACACCATATATTTT.

This chain links TRBV2 with TRBJ2-1; D uncertain. Germline loops: CDR1 SNHLY, CDR2 FYNNEI. There are 13 residues in the CDR3. Trimming cost V 6 bases and J 10 bases, with 16 bases left between them. CDR3 coding DNA: TGTGCCAGCAGATCTACCTATCCTGGGGAGCAGTTCTTC. This sequence encodes CASRSTYPGEQFF.

The rearrangement links TRBV6-5 to TRBJ2-3; a weak D match, TRBD2 (7 bases). CDR3 length: 15 amino acids. V lost 5 bases and J lost 0, with 12 bases in between. Per germline, CDR1 MNHEY and CDR2 SVGAGI. DNA of the CDR3: TGTGCCAGCAGTAAGGGGGGGGCTAGCACAGATACGCAGTATTTT. This gives the protein CASSKGGASTDTQYF.

This chain connects TRBV4-2 to TRBJ1-1; tentatively, D is TRBD1 (5 bases). V lost 2 bases and J 4 bases, leaving 20 bases between the germline ends. CDR1 and CDR2 from the germline V gene are LGHNA and YNFKEQ. This CDR3 has 17 residues. The CDR3 loop reads CASSQRVNRDRFTEAFF. Here the CDR3 DNA reads TGTGCCAGCAGCCAAAGGGTTAACCGAGACAGATTCACTGAAGCTTTCTTT.

This clone has a single count. The rearrangement joins TRBV9 to TRBJ2-5; TRBD2 matches at 10 bases. This CDR3 comprises 15 residues. Germline lookup yields CDR1 SGDLS and CDR2 YYNGEE. V lost 3 bases and J lost 5; bases outside the gene matches: 7. The CDR3 bases are TGTGCCAGCAGCGCCGGAGCGGGGGGGATGGAGACCCAGTACTTC. Translation gives CASSAGAGGMETQYF.

The V call is TRBV5-4, the J call TRBJ2-7, with D perhaps TRBD2 (6 bases). Germline CDR1 is SGHNT and CDR2 is YYREEE (reference sequence). Trimming took 1 base from V and 0 from J, leaving 8 bases between them. The CDR3 runs 14 residues. The CDR3 nucleotides read TGTGCCAGCAGCTTGTGGGGAGGCTCCTACGAGCAGTACTTC. This gives the protein CASSLWGGSYEQYF. The entire variable domain, with the rest obtained from reference TRBV5-4 and TRBJ2-7, is as follows: ETGVTQSPTHLIKTRGQQVTLRCSSQSGHNTVSWYQQALGQGPQFIFQYYREEENGRGNFPPRFSGLQFPNYSSELNVNALELDDSALYLCASSLWGGSYEQYFGPGTRLTVT.

The table lists this clone with a few counts. The V call is TRBV6-5, the J call TRBJ2-7, with 8 bases aligning to TRBD2. Germline CDR1 reads MNHEY; CDR2 reads SVGAGI. V lost 5 bases, J lost 3 bases, and 6 bases stayed unmatched. The CDR3 loop spans 14 amino acids. The CDR3 DNA reads as TGTGCCAGCAGTAGACCGGGAGGGAACTACGAGCAGTACTTC. It yields the protein CASSRPGGNYEQYF.

The V call is TRBV18, the J call TRBJ2-5; 7 nucleotides align to TRBD2. V shed 2 bases and J 5 bases; nucleotides not matched to a gene: 8. This CDR3 comprises 15 residues. Germline CDR1 KGHSH, CDR2 LQKENI. CDR3 bases: TGTGCCAGCTCACCAAACGGCGGGAGAGTGGAGACCCAGTACTTC. Its protein product is CASSPNGGRVETQYF.

The genes are TRBV19 and TRBJ2-7; 7 bases align to TRBD2. After removal of 5 bases from V and 4 bases from J, the junction contained 8 bases not matched to a gene. Germline assignment: CDR1 LNHDA and CDR2 SQIVND (reference sequence). The CDR3 length is 14 residues. The CDR3 nucleotides read TGTGCCAGTAGTTCCGGGGCGGGAGTATACGAGCAGTACTTC. Its protein is CASSSGAGVYEQYF. The whole variable domain, remainder taken from reference TRBV19 and TRBJ2-7, is DGGITQSPKYLFRKEGQNVTLSCEQNLNHDAMYWYRQDPGQGLRLIYYSQIVNDFQKGDIAEGYSVSREKKESFPLTVTSAQKNPTAFYLCASSSGAGVYEQYFGPGTRLTVT.

DNA for the CDR3: TGTGCCAGCAGCTTAGTAACGGGGGACAGCGCATACTATGGCTACACCTTC. Its protein is CASSLVTGDSAYYGYTF. The genes are TRBV11-2 and TRBJ1-2, with 7 bases matching TRBD1. Germline-derived CDR1 and CDR2 are SGHAT and FQNNGV. V lost 1 base, J lost 3 bases, and 11 bases stayed unmatched. There are 17 residues in the CDR3.